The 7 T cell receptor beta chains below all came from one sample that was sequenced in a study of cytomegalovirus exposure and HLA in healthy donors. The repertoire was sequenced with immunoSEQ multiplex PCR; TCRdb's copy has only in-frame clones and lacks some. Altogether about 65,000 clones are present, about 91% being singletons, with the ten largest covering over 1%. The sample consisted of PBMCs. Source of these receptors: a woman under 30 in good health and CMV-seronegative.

CDR3 bases: TGTGCCAGCAGTGAAGAAGGGGGCAATCAGCCCCAGCATTTT. Translating it yields CASSEEGGNQPQHF. This chain uses TRBV6-4 with TRBJ1-5, with a possible D match to TRBD1 (5 bases). The CDR3 is 14 amino acids. Germline assignment: CDR1 MRHNA and CDR2 SNTAGT. Trimming stripped 3 bases from V and 2 bases from J, with 8 bases between.

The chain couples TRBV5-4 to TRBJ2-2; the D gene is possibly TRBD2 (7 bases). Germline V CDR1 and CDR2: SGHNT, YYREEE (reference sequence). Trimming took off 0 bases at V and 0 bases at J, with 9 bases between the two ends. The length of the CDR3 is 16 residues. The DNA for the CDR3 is TGTGCCAGCAGCTTGGTGGGGGGGCCGAACACCGGGGAGCTGTTTTTT. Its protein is CASSLVGGPNTGELFF. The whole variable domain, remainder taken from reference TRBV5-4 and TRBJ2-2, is ETGVTQSPTHLIKTRGQQVTLRCSSQSGHNTVSWYQQALGQGPQFIFQYYREEENGRGNFPPRFSGLQFPNYSSELNVNALELDDSALYLCASSLVGGPNTGELFFGEGSRLTVL.

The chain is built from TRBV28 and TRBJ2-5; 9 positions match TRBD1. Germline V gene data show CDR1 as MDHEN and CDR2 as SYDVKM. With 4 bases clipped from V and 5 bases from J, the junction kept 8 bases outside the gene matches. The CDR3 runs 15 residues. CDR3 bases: TGTGCCAGCAGTTCGGGGACAGGGCCCTTTGAGACCCAGTACTTC. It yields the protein CASSSGTGPFETQYF.

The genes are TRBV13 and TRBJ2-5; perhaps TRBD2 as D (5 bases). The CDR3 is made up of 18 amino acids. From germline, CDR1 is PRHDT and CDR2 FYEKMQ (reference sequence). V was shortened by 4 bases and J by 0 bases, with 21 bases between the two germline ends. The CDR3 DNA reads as TGTGCCAGCAGCTCAACCCTTTTTCCCGAGGAGGACCAAGAGACCCAGTACTTC. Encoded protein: CASSSTLFPEEDQETQYF.

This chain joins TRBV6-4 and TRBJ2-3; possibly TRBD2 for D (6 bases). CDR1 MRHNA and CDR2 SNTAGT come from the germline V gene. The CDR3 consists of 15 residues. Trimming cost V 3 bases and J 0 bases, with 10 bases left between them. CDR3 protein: CASSDSGYSTDTQYF. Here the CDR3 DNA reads TGTGCCAGCAGTGATAGCGGCTATAGCACAGATACGCAGTATTTT.

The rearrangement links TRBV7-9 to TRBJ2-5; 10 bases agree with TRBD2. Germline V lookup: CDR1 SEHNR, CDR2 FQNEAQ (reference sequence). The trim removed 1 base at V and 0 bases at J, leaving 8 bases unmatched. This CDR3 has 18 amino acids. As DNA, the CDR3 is TGTGCCAGCAGCTTAGTGCTAGCGGGGGCTACGTACCAAGAGACCCAGTACTTC. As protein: CASSLVLAGATYQETQYF.

CDR3 nucleotide sequence: TGTGCCAGCAGCTTAGTCGCAGGGAAGGAGGCTCACAGGGGCTACGAGCAGTACTTC. Protein: CASSLVAGKEAHRGYEQYF. V gene TRBV11-1 combines with J gene TRBJ2-7; 7 bases match TRBD1. Germline-derived CDR1 and CDR2 are SGHAT and FQDESV (reference sequence). J was trimmed by 3 bases and V by 1 base; bases with no gene match: 18. The CDR3 consists of 19 residues.